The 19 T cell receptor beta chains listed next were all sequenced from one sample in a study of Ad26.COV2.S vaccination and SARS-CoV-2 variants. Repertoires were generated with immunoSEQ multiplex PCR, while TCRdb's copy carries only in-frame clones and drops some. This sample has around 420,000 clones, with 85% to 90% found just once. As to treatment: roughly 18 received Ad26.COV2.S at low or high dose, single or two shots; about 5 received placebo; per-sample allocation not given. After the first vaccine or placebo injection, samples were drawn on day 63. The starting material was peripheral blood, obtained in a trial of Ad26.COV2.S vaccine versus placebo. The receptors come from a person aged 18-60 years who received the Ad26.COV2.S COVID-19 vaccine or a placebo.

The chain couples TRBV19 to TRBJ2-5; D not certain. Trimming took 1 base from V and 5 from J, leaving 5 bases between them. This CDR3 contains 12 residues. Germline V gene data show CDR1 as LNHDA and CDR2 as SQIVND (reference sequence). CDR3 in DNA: TGTGCCAGTAGTATAGGAGACGAGACCCAGTACTTC. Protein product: CASSIGDETQYF.

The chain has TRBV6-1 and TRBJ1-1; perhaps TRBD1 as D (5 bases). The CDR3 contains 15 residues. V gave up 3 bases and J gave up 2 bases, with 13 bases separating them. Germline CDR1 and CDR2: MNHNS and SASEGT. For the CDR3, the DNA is TGTGCCAGCAGTGATTCGGGACGGATTAACACTGAAGCTTTCTTT. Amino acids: CASSDSGRINTEAFF.

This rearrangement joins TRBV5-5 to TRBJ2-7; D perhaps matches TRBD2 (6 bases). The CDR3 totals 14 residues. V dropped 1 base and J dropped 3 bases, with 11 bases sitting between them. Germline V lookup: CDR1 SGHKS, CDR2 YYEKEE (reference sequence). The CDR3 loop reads CASSLFGGRYEQYF. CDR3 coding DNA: TGTGCCAGCAGCTTGTTTGGAGGGCGCTACGAGCAGTACTTC.

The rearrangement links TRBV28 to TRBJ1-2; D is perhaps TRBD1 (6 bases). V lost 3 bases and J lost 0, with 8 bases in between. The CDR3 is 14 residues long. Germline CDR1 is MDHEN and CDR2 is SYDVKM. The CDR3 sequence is CASSFGQTNYGYTF. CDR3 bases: TGTGCCAGCAGTTTCGGACAGACTAACTATGGCTACACCTTC.

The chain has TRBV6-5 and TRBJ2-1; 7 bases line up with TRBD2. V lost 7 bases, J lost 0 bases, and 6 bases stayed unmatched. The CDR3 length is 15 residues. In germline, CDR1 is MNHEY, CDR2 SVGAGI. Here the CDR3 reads CASISGGGSYNEQFF. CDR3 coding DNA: TGTGCCAGCATCTCTGGGGGGGGCTCCTACAATGAGCAGTTCTTC.

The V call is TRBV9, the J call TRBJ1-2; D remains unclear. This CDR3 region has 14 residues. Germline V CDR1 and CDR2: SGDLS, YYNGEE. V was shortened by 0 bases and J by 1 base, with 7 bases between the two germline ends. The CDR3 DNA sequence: TGTGCCAGCAGCGTAGTGTCAGGTAACTATGGCTACACCTTC. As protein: CASSVVSGNYGYTF.

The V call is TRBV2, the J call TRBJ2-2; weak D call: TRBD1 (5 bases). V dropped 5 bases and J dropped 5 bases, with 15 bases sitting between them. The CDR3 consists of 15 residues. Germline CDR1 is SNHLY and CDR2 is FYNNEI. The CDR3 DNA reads TGTGCCAGCAGTTCGCCCTTTACAGGTACCGGGGAGCTGTTTTTT. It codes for CASSSPFTGTGELFF. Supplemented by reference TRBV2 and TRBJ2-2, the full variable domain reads EPEVTQTPSHQVTQMGQEVILRCVPISNHLYFYWYRQILGQKVEFLVSFYNNEISEKSEIFDDQFSVERPDGSNFTLKIRSTKLEDSAMYFCASSSPFTGTGELFFGEGSRLTVL.

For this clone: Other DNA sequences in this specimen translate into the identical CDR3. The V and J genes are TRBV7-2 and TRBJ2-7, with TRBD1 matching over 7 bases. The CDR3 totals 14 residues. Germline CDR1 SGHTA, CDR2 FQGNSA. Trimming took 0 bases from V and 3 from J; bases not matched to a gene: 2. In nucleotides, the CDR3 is TGTGCCAGCAGCTTAGCCCGGGACAGCTACGAGCAGTACTTC. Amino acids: CASSLARDSYEQYF.

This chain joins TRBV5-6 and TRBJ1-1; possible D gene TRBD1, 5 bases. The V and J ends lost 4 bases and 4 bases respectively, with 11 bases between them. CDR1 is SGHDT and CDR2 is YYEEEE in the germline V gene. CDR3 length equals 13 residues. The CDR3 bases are TGTGCCAGCAGCCCGGTTAGGGGCACTGAAGCTTTCTTT. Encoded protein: CASSPVRGTEAFF.

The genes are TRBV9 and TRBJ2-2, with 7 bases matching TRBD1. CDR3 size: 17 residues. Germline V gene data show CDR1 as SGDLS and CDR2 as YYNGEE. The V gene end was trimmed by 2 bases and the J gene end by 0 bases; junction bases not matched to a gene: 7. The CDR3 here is CASSVTGSPSNTGELFF. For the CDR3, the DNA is TGTGCCAGCAGCGTGACAGGGAGCCCTTCGAACACCGGGGAGCTGTTTTTT.

CDR3 sequence reads: CASSLGPTSEETQYF. The CDR3 region has the DNA TGCGCCAGCAGCTTAGGACCTACCTCAGAGGAGACCCAGTACTTC. The chain uses TRBV5-1 and TRBJ2-5; unclear D gene. Trimming stripped 2 bases from V and 5 bases from J, with 16 bases between. The CDR3 length is 15 residues. The germline gives CDR1 SGHRS, CDR2 YFSETQ.

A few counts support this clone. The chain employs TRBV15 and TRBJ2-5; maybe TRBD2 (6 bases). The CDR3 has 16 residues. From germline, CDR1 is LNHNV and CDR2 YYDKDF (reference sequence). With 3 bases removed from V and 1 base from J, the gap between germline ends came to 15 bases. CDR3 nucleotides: TGTGCCACCAGCAGCCGCGCCTCGCGGGGCCAAGAGACCCAGTACTTC. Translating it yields CATSSRASRGQETQYF.

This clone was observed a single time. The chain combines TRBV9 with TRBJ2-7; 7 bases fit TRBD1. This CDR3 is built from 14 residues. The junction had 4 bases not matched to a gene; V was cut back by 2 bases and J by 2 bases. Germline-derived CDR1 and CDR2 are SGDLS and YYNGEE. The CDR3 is CASSVGTDTYEQYF. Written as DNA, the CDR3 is TGTGCCAGCAGCGTCGGGACAGATACCTACGAGCAGTACTTC.

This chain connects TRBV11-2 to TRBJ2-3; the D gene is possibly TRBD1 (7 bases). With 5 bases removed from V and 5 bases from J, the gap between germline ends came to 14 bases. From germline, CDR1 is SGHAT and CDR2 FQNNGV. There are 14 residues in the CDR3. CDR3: CASSIPRGEDTQYF. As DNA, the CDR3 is TGTGCCAGCAGCATCCCCAGGGGGGAAGATACGCAGTATTTT.

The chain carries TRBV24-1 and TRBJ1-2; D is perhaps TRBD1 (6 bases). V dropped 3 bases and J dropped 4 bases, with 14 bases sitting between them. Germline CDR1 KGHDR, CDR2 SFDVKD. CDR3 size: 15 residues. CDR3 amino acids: CATSDEPGEIYGYTF. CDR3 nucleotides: TGTGCCACCAGTGATGAACCAGGGGAAATCTATGGCTACACCTTC.

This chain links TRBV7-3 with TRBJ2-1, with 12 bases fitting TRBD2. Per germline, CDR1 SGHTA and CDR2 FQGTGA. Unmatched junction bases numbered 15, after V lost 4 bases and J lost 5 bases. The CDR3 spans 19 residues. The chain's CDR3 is CASSSMGLAGGPVNNEQFF. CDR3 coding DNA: TGTGCCAGCAGCTCAATGGGCCTAGCGGGGGGGCCCGTAAACAATGAGCAGTTCTTC.

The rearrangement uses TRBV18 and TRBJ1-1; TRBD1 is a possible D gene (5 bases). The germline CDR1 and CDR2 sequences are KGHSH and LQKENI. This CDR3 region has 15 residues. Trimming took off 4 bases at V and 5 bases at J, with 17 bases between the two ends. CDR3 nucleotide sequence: TGTGCCAGCTCACTTAGAGGGGAGGTTAAGACTGAAGCTTTCTTT. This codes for CASSLRGEVKTEAFF.

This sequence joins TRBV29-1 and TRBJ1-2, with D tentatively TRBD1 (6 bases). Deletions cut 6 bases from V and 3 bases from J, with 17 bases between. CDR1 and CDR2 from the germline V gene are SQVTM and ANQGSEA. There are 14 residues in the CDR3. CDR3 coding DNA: TGCAGCGTGACGGGGGGGGCTGTTGACTATGGCTACACCTTC. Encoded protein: CSVTGGAVDYGYTF. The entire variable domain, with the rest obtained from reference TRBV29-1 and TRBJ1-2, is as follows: SAVISQKPSRDICQRGTSLTIQCQVDSQVTMMFWYRQQPGQSLTLIATANQGSEATYESGFVIDKFPISRPNLTFSTLTVSNMSPEDSSIYLCSVTGGAVDYGYTFGSGTRLTVV.

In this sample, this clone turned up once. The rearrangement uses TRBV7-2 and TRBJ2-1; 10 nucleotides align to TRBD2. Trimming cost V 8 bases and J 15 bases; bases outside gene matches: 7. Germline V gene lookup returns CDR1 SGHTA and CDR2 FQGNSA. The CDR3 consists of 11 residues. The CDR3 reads CASYLAGEGFF. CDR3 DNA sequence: TGTGCCAGCTATCTAGCGGGGGAGGGGTTCTTC.